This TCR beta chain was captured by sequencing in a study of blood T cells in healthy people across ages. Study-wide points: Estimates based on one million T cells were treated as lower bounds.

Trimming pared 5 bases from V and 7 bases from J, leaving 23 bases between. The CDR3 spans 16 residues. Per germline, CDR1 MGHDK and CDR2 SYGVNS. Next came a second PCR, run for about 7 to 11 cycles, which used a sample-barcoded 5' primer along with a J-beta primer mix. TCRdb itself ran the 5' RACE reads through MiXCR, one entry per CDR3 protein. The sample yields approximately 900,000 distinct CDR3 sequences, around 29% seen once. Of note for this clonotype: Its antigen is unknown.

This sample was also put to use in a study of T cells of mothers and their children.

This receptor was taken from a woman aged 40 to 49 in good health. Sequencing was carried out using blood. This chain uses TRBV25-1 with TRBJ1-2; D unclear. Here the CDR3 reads CASSFRVVTLDCGYTF. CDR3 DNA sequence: TGTGCCAGCAGTTTCCGGGTTGTCACCCTGGACTGTGGCTACACCTTC.